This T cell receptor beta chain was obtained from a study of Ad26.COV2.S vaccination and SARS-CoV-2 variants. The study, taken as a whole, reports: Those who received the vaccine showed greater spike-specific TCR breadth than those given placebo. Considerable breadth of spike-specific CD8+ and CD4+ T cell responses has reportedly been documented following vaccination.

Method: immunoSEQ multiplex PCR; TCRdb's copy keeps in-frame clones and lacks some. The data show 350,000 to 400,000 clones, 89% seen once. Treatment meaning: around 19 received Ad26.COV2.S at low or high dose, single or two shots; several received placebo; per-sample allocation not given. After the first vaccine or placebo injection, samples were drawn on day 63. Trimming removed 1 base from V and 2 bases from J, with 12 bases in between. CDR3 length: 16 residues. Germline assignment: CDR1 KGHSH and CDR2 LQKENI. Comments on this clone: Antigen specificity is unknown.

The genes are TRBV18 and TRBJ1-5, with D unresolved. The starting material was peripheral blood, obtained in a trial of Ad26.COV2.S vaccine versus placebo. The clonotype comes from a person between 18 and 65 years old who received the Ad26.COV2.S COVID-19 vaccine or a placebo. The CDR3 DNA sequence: TGTGCCAGCTCACCACTTGGGAGTGGGGGCAATCAGCCCCAGCATTTT. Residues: CASSPLGSGGNQPQHF.